This T cell receptor (beta chain) was obtained from a study of control samples from healthy donors and cancer patients. TCRdb keeps only in-frame clones here, not all; method: immunoSEQ multiplex PCR. The sample carries 150,000 to 200,000 clones, roughly 94% recorded once. This CDR3 is built from 18 residues. V dropped 0 bases and J dropped 1; count of bases not matched to a gene: 11. Germline V gene lookup returns CDR1 SEHNR and CDR2 FQNEAQ (reference sequence). This TCR derives from a woman aged 18-29 years in good health. Input material: blood. This chain joins TRBV7-9 and TRBJ1-2; 7 positions match TRBD1. The DNA of the CDR3 is TGTGCCAGCAGCTTAGCGTTTTACCGTGGACAGGTTAACTATGGCTACACCTTC. It codes for CASSLAFYRGQVNYGYTF. Full variable domain (outside the CDR3, taken from reference TRBV7-9 and TRBJ1-2): DTGVSQNPRHKITKRGQNVTFRCDPISEHNRLYWYRQTLGQGPEFLTYFQNEAQLEKSRLLSDRFSAERPKGSFSTLEIQRTEQGDSAMYLCASSLAFYRGQVNYGYTFGSGTRLTVV.